What follows are 19 T cell receptor beta chains derived from one specimen sequenced in a study of blood T cell repertoires in COVID-19. Assay used: immunoSEQ multiplex PCR; TCRdb lists only in-frame clones, some missing. The sample records 35,000 to 55,000 clones, 85% to 90% being singletons. Specimen: peripheral blood. The receptors were sampled from a human donor in a cohort sampled during active COVID-19.

The V call is TRBV29-1, the J call TRBJ2-2; D uncertain. The length of the CDR3 is 12 residues. Germline V gene data show CDR1 as SQVTM and CDR2 as ANQGSEA. V was cut by 2 bases and J by 5 bases, with 6 bases left in between. CDR3 sequence: CSVERGTGELFF. The CDR3 DNA reads TGCAGCGTTGAAAGAGGAACCGGGGAGCTGTTTTTT.

The chain links TRBV30 to TRBJ1-6, with D uncertain. The CDR3 contains 12 residues. V gave up 2 bases and J gave up 11 bases, with 10 bases separating them. In germline, CDR1 is GTSNPN, CDR2 SVGIG (reference sequence). CDR3 region: CAWSFPGAPLHF. For the CDR3, the DNA is TGTGCCTGGAGTTTTCCCGGGGCACCCCTCCACTTT.

This chain links TRBV18 with TRBJ2-1; 8 bases agree with TRBD2. J lost 2 bases, V lost 2 bases, and 8 bases had no gene match. The CDR3 extends over 17 amino acids. From germline, CDR1 is KGHSH and CDR2 LQKENI. CDR3 sequence reads: CASSPGSSGSTYNEQFF. The CDR3 DNA reads TGTGCCAGCTCACCAGGGTCTAGCGGGTCAACCTACAATGAGCAGTTCTTC.

This clone has a single count. V gene TRBV28 combines with J gene TRBJ2-7, with TRBD1 as a possible D gene (5 bases). This CDR3 has 14 residues. Germline V gene lookup returns CDR1 MDHEN and CDR2 SYDVKM. The ends were cut back, 3 bases at V and 0 bases at J, with 9 bases in the middle. In DNA form, the CDR3 reads TGTGCCAGCAGTTTGAGACAGAGCTCCTACGAGCAGTACTTC. This encodes CASSLRQSSYEQYF. Filled out from reference TRBV28 and TRBJ2-7, the complete variable domain reads DVKVTQSSRYLVKRTGEKVFLECVQDMDHENMFWYRQDPGLGLRLIYFSYDVKMKEKGDIPEGYSVSREKKERFSLILESASTNQTSMYLCASSLRQSSYEQYFGPGTRLTVT.

This chain uses TRBV9 with TRBJ2-1; the D gene is possibly TRBD1 (6 bases). Between the trimmed V and J ends, which lost 0 bases and 4 bases, there was a span of 11 bases. Germline CDR1 reads SGDLS; CDR2 reads YYNGEE. The CDR3 has 15 amino acids. The CDR3 coding sequence is TGTGCCAGCAGCGTAGCTCCGGACAGTTACAATGAGCAGTTCTTC. Amino acid sequence: CASSVAPDSYNEQFF.

This chain connects TRBV18 to TRBJ1-6; no clear D gene. Germline loops: CDR1 KGHSH, CDR2 LQKENI. The CDR3 loop spans 15 amino acids. V lost 1 base to trimming and J lost 6 bases, with 10 bases between them. The CDR3 nucleotides read TGTGCCAGCTCACCACGCGAGGGCAGTAATTCACCCCTCCACTTT. Translation: CASSPREGSNSPLHF. The variable domain in full, completed from reference TRBV18 and TRBJ1-6, reads NAGVMQNPRHLVRRRGQEARLRCSPMKGHSHVYWYRQLPEEGLKFMVYLQKENIIDESGMPKERFSAEFPKEGPSILRIQQVVRGDSAAYFCASSPREGSNSPLHFGNGTRLTVT.

The chain carries TRBV30 and TRBJ2-7; 11 bases are shared with TRBD1. The V gene's germline CDR1 is GTSNPN and CDR2 SVGIG (reference sequence). V gave up 3 bases and J gave up 0 bases; unmatched junction bases: 4. The CDR3 loop spans 15 amino acids. The CDR3 DNA reads as TGTGCCTGGAGCAGAGGACAGGGGGCCTCCTACGAGCAGTACTTC. Its translation is CAWSRGQGASYEQYF. The full variable domain, completed using reference TRBV30 and TRBJ2-7, is SQTIHQWPATLVQPVGSPLSLECTVEGTSNPNLYWYRQAAGRGLQLLFYSVGIGQISSEVPQNLSASRPQDRQFILSSKKLLLSDSGFYLCAWSRGQGASYEQYFGPGTRLTVT.

J is TRBJ1-2 and V is TRBV7-2, with D uncertain. V was shortened by 0 bases and J by 4 bases, with 12 bases between the two germline ends. This CDR3 comprises 15 residues. The germline CDR1 and CDR2 sequences are SGHTA and FQGNSA. CDR3 residues: CASSLAAGLRYGYTF. The CDR3 DNA reads as TGTGCCAGCAGCTTAGCGGCGGGGTTGCGCTATGGCTACACCTTC.

The chain links TRBV4-1 to TRBJ2-3, with D uncertain. CDR1 and CDR2 from the germline V gene are MGHRA and YSYEKL. The V gene lost 5 bases and the J gene lost 0 bases, with 6 bases spanning the gap. The CDR3 is 13 amino acids. In DNA, the CDR3 is TGCGCCAGCAGCGTGGAGAGCACAGATACGCAGTATTTT. This sequence encodes CASSVESTDTQYF.

The chain employs TRBV7-9 and TRBJ2-1; D possibly corresponds to TRBD2 (6 bases). The CDR3 has 16 residues. Germline values: CDR1 SEHNR, CDR2 FQNEAQ (reference sequence). The germline V and J ends were trimmed by 6 bases and 0 bases, with 15 bases remaining between them. The CDR3 DNA is TGTGCCAGCAGGGGTGGGTGGGAGGCCTCCTACAATGAGCAGTTCTTC. Residues: CASRGGWEASYNEQFF.

This chain connects TRBV20-1 to TRBJ1-1; a possible D gene is TRBD1 (5 bases). Trimming pared 3 bases from V and 0 bases from J, leaving 17 bases between. CDR1 and CDR2 (germline): DFQATT, SNEGSKA (reference sequence). This CDR3 has 16 residues. This CDR3 is CSASQDLGLVNTEAFF. CDR3 DNA: TGCAGTGCTAGTCAGGACCTGGGACTGGTGAACACTGAAGCTTTCTTT.

The rearrangement joins TRBV25-1 to TRBJ2-7; a possible D gene is TRBD1 (5 bases). Trimming removed 1 base at V and 2 bases at J, with 9 bases between. The CDR3 has 14 amino acids. Germline-derived CDR1 and CDR2 are MGHDK and SYGVNS. This chain's CDR3 is CASSEWGGTYEQYF. Written as DNA, the CDR3 is TGTGCCAGCAGTGAATGGGGCGGAACCTACGAGCAGTACTTC.

The chain couples TRBV7-9 to TRBJ2-1; D is undetermined. The ends were cut back, 4 bases at V and 8 bases at J, with 15 bases in the middle. CDR1 and CDR2 (germline): SEHNR, FQNEAQ (reference sequence). This CDR3 spans 14 amino acids. This CDR3 is CASSSILDRDEQFF. CDR3 nucleotide sequence: TGTGCCAGCAGCTCCATCCTCGACCGGGATGAGCAGTTCTTC.

In nucleotides, the CDR3 is TGTGCCAGCAGTACCCCCGTCGGGGTTGTCACCCCCCAAGAGACCCAGTACTTC. This encodes CASSTPVGVVTPQETQYF. The chain recombines TRBV28 with TRBJ2-5; D is possibly TRBD2 (5 bases). Trimming stripped 5 bases from V and 1 base from J, with 23 bases between. There are 18 residues in the CDR3. The germline CDR1 and CDR2 sequences are MDHEN and SYDVKM.

The chain links TRBV10-3 to TRBJ2-5; 7 nucleotides line up with TRBD2. The germline V gene has CDR1 ENHRY and CDR2 SYGVKD. V gave up 4 bases and J gave up 5 bases; unmatched junction bases: 7. This CDR3 region has 14 residues. The CDR3 sequence: CAISVSRETETQYF. The CDR3 nucleotides are TGTGCCATCAGTGTGTCGCGGGAGACGGAGACCCAGTACTTC.

This chain uses TRBV27 with TRBJ2-1, with 15 bases matching TRBD2. Trimming removed 6 bases from V and 7 bases from J; junction bases left unmatched: 4. The CDR3 is 15 amino acids. The germline CDR1 and CDR2 sequences are MNHEY and SMNVEV (reference sequence). CDR3 sequence (DNA): TGTGCCAGCAGCCCCGGGACTAGCGGGAGGAATGAGCAGTTCTTC. This encodes CASSPGTSGRNEQFF.

This sequence joins TRBV5-1 and TRBJ2-1; 10 bases match TRBD2. The V gene end was trimmed by 7 bases and the J gene end by 6 bases; junction bases not matched to a gene: 10. CDR1 and CDR2 from the germline V gene are SGHRS and YFSETQ. The CDR3 contains 15 residues. The CDR3 bases are TGCGCCAGCGCAATTCTAGCGGGAGATATCAATGAGCAGTTCTTC. Translated: CASAILAGDINEQFF.

The rearrangement joins TRBV7-9 to TRBJ2-3; TRBD1 is a possible D gene (6 bases). CDR3 size: 14 residues. Trimming removed 6 bases at V and 2 bases at J, with 12 bases between. The germline gives CDR1 SEHNR, CDR2 FQNEAQ (reference sequence). CDR3 sequence: CASRQDRFTDTQYF. In DNA, the CDR3 is TGTGCCAGCAGACAAGACAGGTTCACAGATACGCAGTATTTT.

This chain links TRBV4-1 with TRBJ2-1; D not certain. The CDR3 is 14 amino acids. CDR1 and CDR2 (germline): MGHRA, YSYEKL. Trimming removed 1 base from V and 7 bases from J, with 11 bases in between. The chain's CDR3 is CASSQVSGLNEQFF. The CDR3 nucleotides read TGCGCCAGCAGCCAAGTTTCCGGGTTGAATGAGCAGTTCTTC.